This TCR beta chain was sequenced in a study of CD8 T cells in Susac syndrome. CDR1 is SQVTM, CDR2 ANQGSEA, per germline. Trimming cost V 3 bases and J 0 bases, with 9 bases left between them. The length of the CDR3 is 14 residues. It was with random hexamers that about 0.45 to 1 ug RNA was reverse transcribed. TCRdb reanalysed the immunoSEQ multiplex PCR reads using MiXCR and keeps one entry per CDR3 protein. The table lists some 220,000 distinct CDR3 sequences, approximately 95% of them singletons, with 0.075% to 0.095% in the top ten. Sequencing was carried out using CD4+ T cells from PBMCs. This receptor was taken from a human donor with multiple sclerosis. The rearrangement uses TRBV29-1 and TRBJ2-1; no reliable D call. The CDR3 nucleotides read TGCAGCGTTGAGGTGGCGACCTCCTACAATGAGCAGTTCTTC. It is translated as CSVEVATSYNEQFF.